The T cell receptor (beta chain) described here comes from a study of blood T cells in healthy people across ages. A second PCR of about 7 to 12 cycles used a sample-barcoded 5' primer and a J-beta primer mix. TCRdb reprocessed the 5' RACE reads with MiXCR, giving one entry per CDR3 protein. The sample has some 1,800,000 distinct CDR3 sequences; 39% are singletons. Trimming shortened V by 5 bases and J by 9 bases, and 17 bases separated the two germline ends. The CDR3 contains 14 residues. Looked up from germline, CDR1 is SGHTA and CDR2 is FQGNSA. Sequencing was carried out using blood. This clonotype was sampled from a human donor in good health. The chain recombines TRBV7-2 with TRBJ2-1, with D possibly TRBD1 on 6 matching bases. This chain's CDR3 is CASSLRTVQGEQFF. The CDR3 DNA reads TGTGCCAGCAGCCTCCGGACAGTACAGGGTGAGCAGTTCTTC.